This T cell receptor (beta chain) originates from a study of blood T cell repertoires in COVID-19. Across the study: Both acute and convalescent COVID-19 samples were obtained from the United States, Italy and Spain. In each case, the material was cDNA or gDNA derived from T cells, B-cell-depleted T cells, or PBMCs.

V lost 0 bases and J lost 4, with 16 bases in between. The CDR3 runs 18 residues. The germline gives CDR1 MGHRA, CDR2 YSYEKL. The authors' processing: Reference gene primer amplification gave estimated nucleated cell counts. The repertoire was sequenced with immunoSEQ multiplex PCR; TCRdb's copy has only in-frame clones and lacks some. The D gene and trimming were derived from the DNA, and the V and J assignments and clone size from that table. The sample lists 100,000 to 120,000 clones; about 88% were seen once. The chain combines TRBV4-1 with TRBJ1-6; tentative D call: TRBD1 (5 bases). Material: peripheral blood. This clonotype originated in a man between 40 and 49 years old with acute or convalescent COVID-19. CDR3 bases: TGCGCCAGCAGCCAAGATTTGGACACCAACCCTTATAATTCACCCCTCCACTTT. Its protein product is CASSQDLDTNPYNSPLHF.